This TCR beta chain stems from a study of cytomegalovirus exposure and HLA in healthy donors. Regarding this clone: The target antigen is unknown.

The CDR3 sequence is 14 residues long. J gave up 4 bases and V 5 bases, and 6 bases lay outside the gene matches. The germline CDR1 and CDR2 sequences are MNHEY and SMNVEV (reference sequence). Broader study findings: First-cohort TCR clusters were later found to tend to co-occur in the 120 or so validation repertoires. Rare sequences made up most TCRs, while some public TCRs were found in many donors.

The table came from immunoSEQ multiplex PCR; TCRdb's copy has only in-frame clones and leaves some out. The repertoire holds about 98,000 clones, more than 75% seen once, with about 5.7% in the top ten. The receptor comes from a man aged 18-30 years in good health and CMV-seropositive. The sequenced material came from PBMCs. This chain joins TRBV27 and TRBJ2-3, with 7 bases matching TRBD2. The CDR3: CASSTLTSSDTQYF. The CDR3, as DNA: TGTGCCAGCAGTACCCTGACTAGCTCAGATACGCAGTATTTT.